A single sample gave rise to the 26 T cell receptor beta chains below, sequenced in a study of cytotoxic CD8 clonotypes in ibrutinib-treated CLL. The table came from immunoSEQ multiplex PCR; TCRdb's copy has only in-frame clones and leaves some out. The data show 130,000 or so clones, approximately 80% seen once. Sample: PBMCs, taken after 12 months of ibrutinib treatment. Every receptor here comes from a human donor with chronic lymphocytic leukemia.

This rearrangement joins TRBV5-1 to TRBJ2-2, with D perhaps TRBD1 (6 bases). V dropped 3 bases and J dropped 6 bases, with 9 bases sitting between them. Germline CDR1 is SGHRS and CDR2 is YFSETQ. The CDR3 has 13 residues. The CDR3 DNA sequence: TGCGCCAGCAGCTGGCAGGGGTCCGGGGAGCTGTTTTTT. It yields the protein CASSWQGSGELFF.

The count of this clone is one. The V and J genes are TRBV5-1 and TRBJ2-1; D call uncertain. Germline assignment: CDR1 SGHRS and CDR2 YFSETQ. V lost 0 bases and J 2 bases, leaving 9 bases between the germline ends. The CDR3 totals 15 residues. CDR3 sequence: CASSLVSFPYNEQFF. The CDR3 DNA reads TGCGCCAGCAGCTTGGTGTCCTTTCCCTACAATGAGCAGTTCTTC. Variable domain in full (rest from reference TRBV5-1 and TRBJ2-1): KAGVTQTPRYLIKTRGQQVTLSCSPISGHRSVSWYQQTPGQGLQFLFEYFSETQRNKGNFPGRFSGRQFSNSRSEMNVSTLELGDSALYLCASSLVSFPYNEQFFGPGTRLTVL.

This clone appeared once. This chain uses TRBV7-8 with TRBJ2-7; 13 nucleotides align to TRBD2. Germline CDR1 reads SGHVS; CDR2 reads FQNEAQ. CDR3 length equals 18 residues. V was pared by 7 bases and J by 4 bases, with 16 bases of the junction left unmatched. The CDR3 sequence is CASTLGTLGLAGEYEQYF. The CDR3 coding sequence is TGTGCCAGCACCTTGGGGACCCTAGGACTAGCGGGAGAATACGAGCAGTACTTC.

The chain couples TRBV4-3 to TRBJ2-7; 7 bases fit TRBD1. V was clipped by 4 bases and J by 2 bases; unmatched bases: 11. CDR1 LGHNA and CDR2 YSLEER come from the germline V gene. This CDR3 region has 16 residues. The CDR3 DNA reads TGCGCCAGCAGCCCCAAAACCCGACAGGGAACCTACGAGCAGTACTTC. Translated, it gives CASSPKTRQGTYEQYF.

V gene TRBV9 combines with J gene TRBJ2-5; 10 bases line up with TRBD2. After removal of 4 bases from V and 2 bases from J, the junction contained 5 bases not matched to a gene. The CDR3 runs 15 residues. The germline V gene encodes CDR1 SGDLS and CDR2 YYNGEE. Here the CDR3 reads CASSTGLADQETQYF. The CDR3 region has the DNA TGTGCCAGCAGCACAGGACTAGCGGATCAAGAGACCCAGTACTTC.

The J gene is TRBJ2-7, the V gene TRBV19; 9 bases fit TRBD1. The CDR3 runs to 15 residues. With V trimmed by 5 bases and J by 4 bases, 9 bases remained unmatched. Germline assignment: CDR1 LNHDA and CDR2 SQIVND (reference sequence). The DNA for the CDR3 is TGTGCCAGTAGTTCCCCCGGGACAGGGCGATACGAGCAGTACTTC. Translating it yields CASSSPGTGRYEQYF.

The CDR3 nucleotides read TGTGCCAGCTCTCGCGGGAGACGAGAGACCCAGTACTTC. Encoded protein: CASSRGRRETQYF. The chain couples TRBV6-1 to TRBJ2-5; 7 bases agree with TRBD2. This CDR3 region has 13 residues. Germline V gene data show CDR1 as MNHNS and CDR2 as SASEGT. Unmatched junction bases numbered 7, after V lost 8 bases and J lost 4 bases.

In DNA form, the CDR3 reads TGTGCCAGCAGCAAGGGACAGAACCAAGAGACCCAGTACTTC. It translates to CASSKGQNQETQYF. This chain links TRBV5-4 with TRBJ2-5, with 7 bases matching TRBD1. Losses at the gene ends were 4 bases for V and 0 bases for J; bases not matched to a gene: 3. This CDR3 has 14 residues. Germline lookup yields CDR1 SGHNT and CDR2 YYREEE (reference sequence).

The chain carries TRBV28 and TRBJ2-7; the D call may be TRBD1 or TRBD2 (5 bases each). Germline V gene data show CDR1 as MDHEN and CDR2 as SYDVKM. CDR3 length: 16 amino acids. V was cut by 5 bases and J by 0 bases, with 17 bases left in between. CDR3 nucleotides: TGTGCCAGCAGTCCCGCCCTGAGGGGCTTCTCCTACGAGCAGTACTTC. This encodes CASSPALRGFSYEQYF.

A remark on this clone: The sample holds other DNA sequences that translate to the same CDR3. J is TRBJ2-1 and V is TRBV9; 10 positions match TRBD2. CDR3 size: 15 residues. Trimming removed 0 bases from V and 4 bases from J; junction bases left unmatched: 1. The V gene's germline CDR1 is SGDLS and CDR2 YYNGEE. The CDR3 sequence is CASSVGTSGYNEQFF. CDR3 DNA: TGTGCCAGCAGCGTAGGGACTAGCGGTTACAATGAGCAGTTCTTC.

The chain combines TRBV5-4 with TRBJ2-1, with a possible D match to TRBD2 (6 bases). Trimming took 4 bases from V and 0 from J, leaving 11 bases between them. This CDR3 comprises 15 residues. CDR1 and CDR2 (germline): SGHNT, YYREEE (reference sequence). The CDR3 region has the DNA TGTGCCAGCAGCCCGGCGGGAAGCTCCTACAATGAGCAGTTCTTC. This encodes CASSPAGSSYNEQFF.

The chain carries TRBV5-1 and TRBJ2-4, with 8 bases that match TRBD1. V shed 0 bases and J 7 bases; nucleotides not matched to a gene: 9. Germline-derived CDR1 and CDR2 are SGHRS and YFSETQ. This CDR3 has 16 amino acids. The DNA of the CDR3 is TGCGCCAGCAGCTTGGGACTCTGGACAGGGTCGAACATTCAGTACTTC. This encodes CASSLGLWTGSNIQYF.

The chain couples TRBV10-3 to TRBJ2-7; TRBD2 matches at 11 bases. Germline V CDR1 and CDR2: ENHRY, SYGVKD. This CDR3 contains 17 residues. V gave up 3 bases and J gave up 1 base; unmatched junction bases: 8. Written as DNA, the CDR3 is TGTGCCATCAGTGACCCGGGACTAGCGGCCGCATCCTACGAGCAGTACTTC. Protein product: CAISDPGLAAASYEQYF.

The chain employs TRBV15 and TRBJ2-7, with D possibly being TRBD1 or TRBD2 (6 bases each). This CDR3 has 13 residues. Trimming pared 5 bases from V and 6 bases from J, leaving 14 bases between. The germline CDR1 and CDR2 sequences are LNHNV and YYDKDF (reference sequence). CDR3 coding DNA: TGTGCCACCAGCCGAGGGGGGCCCGGCGAGCAGTACTTC. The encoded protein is CATSRGGPGEQYF.

The CDR3 loop is CASSLNLASNTDTQYF. CDR3 coding DNA: TGCGCCAGCAGCCTGAATCTAGCGTCTAACACAGATACGCAGTATTTT. The genes are TRBV5-1 and TRBJ2-3, with TRBD2 as a possible D gene (6 bases). The germline V gene encodes CDR1 SGHRS and CDR2 YFSETQ. V lost 4 bases and J lost 2, with 17 bases in between. CDR3 length equals 16 residues.

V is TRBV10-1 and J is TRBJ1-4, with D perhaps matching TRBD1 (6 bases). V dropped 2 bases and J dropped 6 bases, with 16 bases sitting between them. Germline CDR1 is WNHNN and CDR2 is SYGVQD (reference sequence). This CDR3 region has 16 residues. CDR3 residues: CASSEATRGYDEKLFF. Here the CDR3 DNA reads TGCGCCAGCAGTGAGGCGACCAGGGGCTACGATGAAAAACTGTTTTTT.

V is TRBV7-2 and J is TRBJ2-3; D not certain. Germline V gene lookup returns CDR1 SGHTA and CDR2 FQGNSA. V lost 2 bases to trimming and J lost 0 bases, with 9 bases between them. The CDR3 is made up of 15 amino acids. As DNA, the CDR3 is TGTGCCAGCAGCTTATACTCTTCCAGCACAGATACGCAGTATTTT. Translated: CASSLYSSSTDTQYF.

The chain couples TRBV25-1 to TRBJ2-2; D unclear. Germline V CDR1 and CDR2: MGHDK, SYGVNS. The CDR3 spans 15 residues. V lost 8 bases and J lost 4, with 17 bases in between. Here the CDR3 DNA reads TGTGCCAGCTTGGATAACGTGTTGGGCACCGGGGAGCTGTTTTTT. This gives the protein CASLDNVLGTGELFF.

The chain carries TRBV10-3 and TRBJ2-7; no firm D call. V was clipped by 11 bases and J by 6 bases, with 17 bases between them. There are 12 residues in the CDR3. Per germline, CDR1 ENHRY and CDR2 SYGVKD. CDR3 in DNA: TGTGCCGCCTCCCCGGCGGTCGGCGAGCAGTACTTC. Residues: CAASPAVGEQYF.

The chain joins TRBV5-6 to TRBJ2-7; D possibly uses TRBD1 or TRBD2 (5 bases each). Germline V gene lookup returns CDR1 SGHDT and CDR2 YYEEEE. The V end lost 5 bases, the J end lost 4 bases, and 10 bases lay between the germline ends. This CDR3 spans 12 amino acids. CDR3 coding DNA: TGTGCCAGCAGTTACGAGGGGTACGAGCAGTACTTC. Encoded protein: CASSYEGYEQYF.

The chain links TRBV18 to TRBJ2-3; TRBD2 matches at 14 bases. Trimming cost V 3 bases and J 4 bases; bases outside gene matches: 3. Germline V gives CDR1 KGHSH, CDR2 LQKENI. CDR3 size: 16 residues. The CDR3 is CASSPGTSGSSDTQYF. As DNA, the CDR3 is TGTGCCAGCTCACCCGGGACTAGCGGGAGCTCAGATACGCAGTATTTT.

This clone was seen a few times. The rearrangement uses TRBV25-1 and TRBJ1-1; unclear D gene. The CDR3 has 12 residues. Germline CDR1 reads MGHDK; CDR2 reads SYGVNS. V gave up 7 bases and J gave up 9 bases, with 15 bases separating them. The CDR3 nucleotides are TGTGCCAGCACCGCCGATGGAGGGAAAGCTTTCTTT. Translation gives CASTADGGKAFF.

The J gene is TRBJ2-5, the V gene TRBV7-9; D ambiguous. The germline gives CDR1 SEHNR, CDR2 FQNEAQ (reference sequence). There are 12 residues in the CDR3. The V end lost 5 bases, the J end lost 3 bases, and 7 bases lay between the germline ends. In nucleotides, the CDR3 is TGTGCCAGCAGCCTTACCAAAGAGACCCAGTACTTC. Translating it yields CASSLTKETQYF.

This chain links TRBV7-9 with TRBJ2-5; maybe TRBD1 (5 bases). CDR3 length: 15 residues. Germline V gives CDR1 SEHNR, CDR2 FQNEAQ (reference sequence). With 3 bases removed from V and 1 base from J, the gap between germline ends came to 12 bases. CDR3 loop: CASSFQGSSQETQYF. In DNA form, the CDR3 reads TGTGCCAGCAGCTTTCAGGGCTCCTCCCAAGAGACCCAGTACTTC.

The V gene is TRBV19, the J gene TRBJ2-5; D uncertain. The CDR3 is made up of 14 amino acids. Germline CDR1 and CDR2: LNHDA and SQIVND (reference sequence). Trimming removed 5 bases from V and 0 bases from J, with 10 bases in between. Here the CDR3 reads CASSETLYQETQYF. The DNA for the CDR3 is TGTGCCAGTAGTGAAACCTTGTACCAAGAGACCCAGTACTTC.

The CDR3 reads CASSPPPGFQETQYF. Here the CDR3 DNA reads TGTGCCAGCTCACCCCCGCCAGGGTTCCAAGAGACCCAGTACTTC. The V call is TRBV18, the J call TRBJ2-5; maybe TRBD1 (5 bases). The ends were cut back, 3 bases at V and 1 base at J, with 12 bases in the middle. The germline V gene has CDR1 KGHSH and CDR2 LQKENI. This CDR3 region has 15 residues.